This T cell receptor (beta chain) was recorded in a study of blood T cell repertoires in COVID-19. Study at large: There were acute and convalescent COVID-19 samples, and they came from the United States, Italy and Spain. PBMCs, B-cell-depleted T cells, or T cells were the source of the cDNA or gDNA that made up the material.

This CDR3 contains 11 residues. Germline values: CDR1 GTSNPN, CDR2 SVGIG (reference sequence). In the original workflow: Quantification of nucleated cells was approximated via reference gene primer amplification. Profiling relied on immunoSEQ multiplex PCR, and the TCRdb table lists in-frame clones only, not all of them. V, J and clone size were drawn from that table, and D and trimming were deduced from the DNA. The repertoire includes some 490,000 clones, approximately 85% of them detected once, and approximately 2.9% sits in the top ten. This rearrangement joins TRBV30 to TRBJ2-3, with 7 bases lining up with TRBD2. The receptor's source is a human donor in a cohort sampled during active COVID-19. Material: peripheral blood. CDR3 sequence: CAGGKGDTQYF. The CDR3 DNA reads as TGTGCGGGGGGGAAAGGGGATACGCAGTATTTT.